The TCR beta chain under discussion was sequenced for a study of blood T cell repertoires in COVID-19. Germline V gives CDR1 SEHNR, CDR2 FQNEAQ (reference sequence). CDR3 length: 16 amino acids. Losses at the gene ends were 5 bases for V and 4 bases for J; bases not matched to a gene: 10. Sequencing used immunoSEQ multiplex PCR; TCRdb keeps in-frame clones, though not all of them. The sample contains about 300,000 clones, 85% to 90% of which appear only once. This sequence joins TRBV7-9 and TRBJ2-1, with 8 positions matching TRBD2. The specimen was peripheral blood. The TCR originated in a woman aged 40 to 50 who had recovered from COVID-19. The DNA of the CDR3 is TGTGCCAGCAGCCCGCCCTACGGGGGGGGATACAATGAGCAGTTCTTC. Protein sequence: CASSPPYGGGYNEQFF.